This record concerns one T cell receptor (beta chain) sequence. This entry belongs to a study of CD8 T cells in ankylosing spondylitis. Molecular-barcoded quantitative 5'-RACE produced these TCR beta libraries. TCRdb reprocessed the 5' RACE reads with MiXCR, giving one entry per CDR3 protein. The sample consists of under 450,000 distinct CDR3 sequences, 20% of them appearing once. Per germline, CDR1 SGHVS and CDR2 FNYEAQ. The CDR3 runs 15 residues. The V end was cut by 1 base, the J end by 2 bases, with 11 bases between. The specimen was blood, either unsorted or a sorted T cell fraction (not recorded which). J is TRBJ1-2 and V is TRBV7-6, with no clear D. The clonotype was recovered from a male donor with ankylosing spondylitis or in good health (not recorded which). The DNA for the CDR3 is TGTGCCAGCAGCTTAGAGCCGGGCCCAAACTATGGCTACACCTTC. Translated: CASSLEPGPNYGYTF.